A selection of T cell receptor beta chains follows, all from one sample in a study of blood T cell repertoires in COVID-19. Sequenced by immunoSEQ multiplex PCR; TCRdb stores in-frame clones only, minus some. Altogether approximately 200,000 clones are present, nearly 85% being singletons, with the ten largest covering over 5%. Sequenced input: peripheral blood. All receptors come from a woman aged 25-40 years with acute or convalescent COVID-19. The CDR3 runs from the conserved cysteine through the conserved F or W. A D gene is named only where the DNA matches it firmly. Clone size appears in some rows only: once, few, many, or a class for an expanded clone.

v_call	d_call	j_call	clone_size	cdr3_aa	cdr3_nt
TRBV28	TRBD1	TRBJ2-6	NA	CASSPVGQGRSGANVLTF	TGTGCCAGCAGCCCGGTGGGACAGGGCCGCTCTGGGGCCAACGTCCTGACTTTC
TRBV6-6	TRBD1	TRBJ1-2	NA	CASSKNAGDSNYGYTF	TGTGCCAGCAGCAAAAACGCCGGGGACAGTAACTATGGCTACACCTTC
TRBV29-1	NA	TRBJ1-2	NA	CSVEVFGVPNGYTF	TGCAGCGTTGAAGTCTTCGGGGTTCCAAATGGCTACACCTTC
TRBV30	NA	TRBJ1-1	NA	CAWDSGTPGFEAFF	TGTGCCTGGGATTCCGGGACACCCGGGTTTGAAGCTTTCTTT
TRBV9	NA	TRBJ2-5	NA	CASSAGGPQETQYF	TGTGCCAGCAGCGCGGGGGGCCCCCAAGAGACCCAGTACTTC
TRBV4-2	TRBD1	TRBJ1-4	NA	CASSQAGTGDEKLFF	TGTGCCAGCAGCCAAGCGGGGACAGGGGACGAAAAACTGTTTTTT
TRBV5-1	NA	TRBJ1-5	NA	CASSLDPGINQPQHF	TGCGCCAGCAGCTTGGACCCGGGAATCAATCAGCCCCAGCATTTT
TRBV4-3	NA	TRBJ1-1	NA	CASSQGGGTDTEAFF	TGCGCCAGCAGCCAAGGAGGGGGAACCGACACTGAAGCTTTCTTT
TRBV13	NA	TRBJ2-2	NA	CASSLTEEYTGELFF	TGTGCCAGCAGCCTAACGGAGGAGTACACCGGGGAGCTGTTTTTT
TRBV16	TRBD2	TRBJ2-1	NA	CASSPAPSLAGLDNEQFF	TGTGCCAGCAGCCCGGCCCCCTCTCTAGCGGGACTAGACAATGAGCAGTTCTTC
TRBV29-1	NA	TRBJ2-1	NA	CSAEGWASEIYNEQFF	TGCAGCGCTGAAGGGTGGGCTAGCGAAATCTACAATGAGCAGTTCTTC
TRBV5-6	NA	TRBJ1-3	NA	CASSLEGQYGNTIYF	TGTGCCAGCAGCTTGGAGGGACAATATGGAAACACCATATATTTT
TRBV28	TRBD2	TRBJ2-7	few	CASSSSAGGPHEQYF	TGTGCCAGCAGTTCGTCAGCGGGAGGGCCCCACGAGCAGTACTTC
TRBV21-1	NA	TRBJ2-5	NA	CASSKEGDREQETQYF	TGTGCCAGCAGCAAAGAAGGGGACCGGGAGCAAGAGACCCAGTACTTC
TRBV4-3	NA	TRBJ2-1	NA	CASSQDLTDNEQFF	TGCGCCAGCAGCCAAGATCTAACGGACAATGAGCAGTTCTTC
TRBV28	NA	TRBJ1-5	NA	CASSLSAQGGETQHF	TGTGCCAGCAGTTTATCTGCTCAAGGGGGGGAGACCCAGCATTTT
TRBV7-9	NA	TRBJ2-3	NA	CASSPIPGGRYTQYF	TGTGCCAGCAGCCCCATCCCAGGAGGGAGGTATACGCAGTATTTT
TRBV12-3/TRBV12-4	TRBD1	TRBJ2-3	NA	CASSPLGTAQYF	TGTGCCAGCAGTCCGCTCGGGACAGCGCAGTATTTT
TRBV5-1	NA	TRBJ2-1	NA	CASNRPGATHNEQFF	TGCGCCAGCAACCGTCCAGGGGCCACGCACAATGAGCAGTTCTTC
TRBV7-2	TRBD2	TRBJ2-1	NA	CASSLAGLADNEQFF	TGTGCCAGCAGCTTAGCGGGACTAGCGGATAATGAGCAGTTCTTC
TRBV7-2	TRBD2	TRBJ2-7	NA	CASSLVSSSGRQYF	TGTGCCAGCAGCTTAGTATCGTCTAGCGGTCGCCAGTACTTC
TRBV2	TRBD1	TRBJ1-2	NA	CATLVGDRGRRVYGYTF	TGTGCCACCCTAGTAGGGGACAGGGGGCGCAGGGTTTATGGCTACACCTTC
TRBV4-1	TRBD1	TRBJ1-2	NA	CASSQEGTDYGYTF	TGCGCCAGCAGCCAAGAGGGGACAGATTATGGCTACACCTTC
TRBV6-1	TRBD1	TRBJ1-2	NA	CASSEAMGQGFGGYTF	TGTGCCAGCAGTGAAGCGATGGGACAGGGGTTCGGTGGCTACACCTTC
TRBV7-9	NA	TRBJ1-4	NA	CASAEVATNEKLFF	TGTGCCAGCGCAGAGGTGGCAACTAATGAAAAACTGTTTTTT
TRBV19	NA	TRBJ2-1	NA	CASSIRGGGAYNEQFF	TGTGCCAGTAGTATCCGTGGTGGCGGAGCCTACAATGAGCAGTTCTTC
TRBV19	TRBD1	TRBJ1-2	NA	CASSTSPGTGYGYTF	TGTGCCAGTAGTACATCCCCCGGGACAGGATATGGCTACACCTTC
TRBV27	NA	TRBJ2-7	NA	CASQGQGTGNEQYF	TGTGCCAGCCAGGGCCAGGGCACAGGGAACGAGCAGTACTTC
TRBV7-2	TRBD1	TRBJ1-4	few	CASSKDRGSNEKLFF	TGTGCCAGCAGCAAAGACAGGGGAAGTAATGAAAAACTGTTTTTT
TRBV30	TRBD1	TRBJ2-3	once	CAWGGTGETADTQYF	TGTGCCTGGGGGGGGACAGGGGAGACCGCAGATACGCAGTATTTT
TRBV12-3/TRBV12-4	NA	TRBJ1-5	NA	CASTLDVQPQHF	TGTGCCAGCACTCTAGACGTTCAGCCCCAGCATTTT
TRBV12-1	NA	TRBJ1-4	few	CASSGTGEGEKLFF	TGTGCCAGCAGCGGGACAGGGGAGGGGGAAAAACTGTTTTTT
TRBV5-4	NA	TRBJ1-2	NA	CASSLVRTASNYGYTF	TGTGCCAGCAGCTTGGTTCGTACAGCTTCTAACTATGGCTACACCTTC
TRBV18	TRBD1	TRBJ1-2	NA	CASSDRQGTRGYTF	TGTGCCAGCTCAGACCGACAGGGAACGCGGGGCTACACCTTC
TRBV5-1	NA	TRBJ1-2	NA	CASSLATAYYGYTF	TGCGCCAGCAGCTTGGCTACAGCTTACTATGGCTACACCTTC
TRBV7-6	NA	TRBJ2-1	NA	CASSSQYHFGDEQFF	TGTGCCAGCAGCTCCCAATACCACTTCGGTGATGAGCAGTTCTTC
TRBV9	NA	TRBJ1-2	NA	CASSVADSSNYGYTF	TGTGCCAGCAGCGTAGCGGACAGCTCTAACTATGGCTACACCTTC
TRBV7-8	NA	TRBJ2-7	NA	CASSPRKQGAEQYF	TGTGCCAGCAGTCCTCGGAAACAGGGAGCCGAGCAGTACTTC
TRBV19	NA	TRBJ1-1	NA	CASRSAGNTEAFF	TGTGCCAGTAGGTCGGCAGGGAACACTGAAGCTTTCTTT
TRBV6-2/TRBV6-3	NA	TRBJ2-5	NA	CASSYVRGHQYF	TGTGCCAGCAGTTACGTTCGGGGACACCAGTACTTC
TRBV6-6	NA	TRBJ1-5	few	CASSYRKEREPQHF	TGTGCCAGCAGTTACCGGAAAGAACGGGAGCCCCAGCATTTT
TRBV27	NA	TRBJ1-5	NA	CASSLSTGQPQHF	TGTGCCAGCAGTTTAAGTACGGGTCAGCCCCAGCATTTT
TRBV6-5	NA	TRBJ1-5	NA	CASSNGRGGQPQHF	TGTGCCAGCAGTAACGGAAGGGGAGGACAGCCCCAGCATTTT
TRBV5-1	TRBD2	TRBJ2-2	NA	CASSPGGTWNTGELFF	TGCGCCAGCAGCCCGGGGGGGACGTGGAACACCGGGGAGCTGTTTTTT
TRBV10-3	NA	TRBJ1-4	NA	CAISAAVATNEKLFF	TGTGCCATCAGTGCGGCGGTAGCAACTAATGAAAAACTGTTTTTT
TRBV6-2/TRBV6-3	NA	TRBJ1-5	NA	CASSNNLPETQHF	TGTGCCAGCAGTAACAACCTACCGGAGACCCAGCATTTT
TRBV6-1	TRBD2	TRBJ2-2	NA	CASSARTGGYTGELFF	TGTGCCAGCAGTGCCCGTACGGGGGGTTACACCGGGGAGCTGTTTTTT
TRBV6-6	NA	TRBJ2-1	NA	CASSSALYNEQFF	TGTGCCAGCAGCAGTGCCCTTTACAATGAGCAGTTCTTC
TRBV19	NA	TRBJ1-1	NA	CASRTVLSRTEAFF	TGTGCCAGTAGGACGGTCCTATCGAGGACTGAAGCTTTCTTT
TRBV7-3	TRBD1	TRBJ1-2	NA	CASSFSGGYGYTF	TGTGCCAGCAGCTTCTCAGGGGGGTATGGCTACACCTTC
TRBV19	NA	TRBJ2-1	NA	CASSIANNNEQFF	TGTGCCAGTAGTATTGCAAACAACAATGAGCAGTTCTTC
TRBV10-1	NA	TRBJ2-2	NA	CASSGLSNTGELFF	TGCGCCAGCAGTGGACTCTCGAACACCGGGGAGCTGTTTTTT
TRBV27	NA	TRBJ1-1	NA	CASSPGLVGTEAFF	TGTGCCAGCAGTCCAGGGTTGGTTGGGACTGAAGCTTTCTTT
TRBV30	NA	TRBJ1-2	once	CAWKGQGQSGGYTF	TGTGCCTGGAAGGGGCAGGGGCAATCAGGTGGCTACACCTTC
TRBV12-3/TRBV12-4	TRBD1	TRBJ1-1	NA	CASRRQGAPAFF	TGTGCCAGCAGGAGACAGGGGGCACCGGCTTTCTTT
TRBV5-8	TRBD1	TRBJ1-3	NA	CASSLSGGKGNTIYF	TGTGCCAGCAGCTTATCAGGGGGCAAAGGAAACACCATATATTTT
TRBV2	TRBD1	TRBJ1-2	few	CASSSTGGAGYGYTF	TGTGCCAGCAGTTCGACAGGGGGCGCGGGCTATGGCTACACCTTC
TRBV5-6	NA	TRBJ2-7	NA	CASRPRGSGGFEQYF	TGTGCCAGCAGGCCCCGGGGGAGTGGGGGATTCGAGCAGTACTTC
TRBV7-9	TRBD1	TRBJ2-3	NA	CASSFGQGSTDTQYF	TGTGCCAGCAGCTTCGGACAGGGGAGCACAGATACGCAGTATTTT